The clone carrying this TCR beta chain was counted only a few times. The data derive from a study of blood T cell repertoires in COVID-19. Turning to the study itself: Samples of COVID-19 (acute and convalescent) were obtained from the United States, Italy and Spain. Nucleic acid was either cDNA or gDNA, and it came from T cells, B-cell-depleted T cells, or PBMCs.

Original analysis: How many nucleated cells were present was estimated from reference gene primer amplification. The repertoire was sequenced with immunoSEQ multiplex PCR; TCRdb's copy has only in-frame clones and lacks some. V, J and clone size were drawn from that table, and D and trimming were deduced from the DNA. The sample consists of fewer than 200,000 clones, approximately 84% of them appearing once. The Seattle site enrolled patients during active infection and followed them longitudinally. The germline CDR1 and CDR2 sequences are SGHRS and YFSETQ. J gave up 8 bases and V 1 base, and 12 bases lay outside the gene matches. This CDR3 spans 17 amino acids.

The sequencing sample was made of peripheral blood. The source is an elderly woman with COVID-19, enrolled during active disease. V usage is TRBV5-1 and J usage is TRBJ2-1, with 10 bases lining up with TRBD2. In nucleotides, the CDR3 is TGCGCCAGCAGCTTGTTGGCTAGCGGGGGATTGGGGGATGAGCAGTTCTTC. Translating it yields CASSLLASGGLGDEQFF.